A single TCR beta chain is shown here with its context. This clonotype was observed a few times. Its antigen is unknown. Base qualities are not provided; no much larger clone lies one nucleotide away. In the germline V gene (reference sequence), CDR1 corresponds to DFQATT and CDR2 to SNEGSKA. The CDR3 sequence holds 13 residues, the cysteine and phenylalanine included. The only DNA kept is the CDR3, 39 bases in frame from the first base. Cut back by 5 bases and 5 bases, the V and J ends lie 15 bases apart. The entry originates in a study of blood T cells in healthy people across ages (dated by TCRdb to 2014 to 2015). In terms of the full investigation: In model experiments, template switching captured about one uniquely barcoded TCR beta cDNA molecule for every two T cells. Using deep sequencing normalized with unique cDNA molecular identifiers, the study measured how TCR beta repertoire diversity changes with age. Four age groups were formed from the donors: young (average 16 years), middle-aged (approximately 41), aged (roughly 56) and long-lived (around 82). Using the same blood draw, the study looked at two additional independent replicas of 1 million unique cDNA reads for two donors, one aged 18 to 30 and the other aged 80 or older.

Libraries were prepared through 5' RACE. The sequencer was an Illumina HiSeq 2500. A second PCR of about 6 to 11 cycles was performed with a sample-barcoded 5' primer and a J-beta primer mix. Each TCR beta cDNA molecule received a unique molecular identifier from a template-switch 5' adaptor carrying 12 random nucleotides. Each sample yielded at least 2.5 million CDR3-containing paired-end reads. The Mint cDNA synthesis kit, primed by a TRBC-specific oligonucleotide, was used to synthesize first-strand cDNA from all RNA. All cDNA was treated with uracil-DNA glycosylase and then went through a first 18-cycle PCR with the universal primers M1SS and BC2_uni_R. Per the authors' processing: For normalization, 1 million high-quality reads, each with a distinct molecular identifier, were randomly selected from each sample. Reads sharing molecular identifiers were discarded rather than binned into consensus sequences. MiTCR, run with a Q25 quality threshold and the strictest error-elimination algorithm, handled CDR3 identification, clonotype clustering and error correction. A nonparametric unseen species model with Euler transformation was used to estimate a lower bound on total TCR beta diversity. TCRdb reanalyzed the raw reads on its own, using fastp at Q25 for trimming and MiXCR for clone calling, and kept in-frame beta chains. Duplicate CDR3 protein sequences are folded into a single record with the most common DNA and genes. TCRdb, rather than the study authors, made the V and J calls. Recorded for this sample are 800,000 to 950,000 distinct CDR3 sequences; 29% of them occurred a single time. The biggest ten clones account for around 9.6% of the sample.

The 39 donors, aged about 6 to 90 years, were systemically healthy Caucasian individuals from Russia. Each donor gave 8.5 to 10 milliliters of peripheral blood, collected into EDTA-treated Vacutainer tubes. Ficoll-Paque density-gradient centrifugation was used to isolate PBMCs, with at least 6 million obtained per sample. Trizol reagent was used to extract total RNA from the PBMCs, yielding at least 6 micrograms per sample. For every donor, flow cytometry on a PBMC aliquot measured the percentage of naive CD45RAhigh/CD27high T cells. Overall study results and their limits: Because the CMV infection status of the donors was unknown, age-related changes in expanded clonotypes may potentially have been confounded. Estimates of total diversity from one million sequenced T cells were regarded as lower bounds and underestimates. Compared with the aged group, more naive CD4+ T cells, fewer expanded clones and increased TCR diversity were shown by the long-lived group, suggesting age selection. As age increased, observed TCR beta diversity per million T cells dropped in a roughly linear way, and a significant reduction was already evident by age 40. Observed TCR beta diversity correlated strongly with the percentage of naive T cells measured by flow cytometry. Conclusive comparison of naive and antigen-experienced compartments was prevented by the profiling of bulk unsorted PBMCs.

The same data also contributed to another study, on T cells of mothers and their children. That second report states: Nine systemically healthy Caucasian individuals, comprising three mothers and their six children, were included as donors. cDNA synthesis used all of the extracted RNA, with approximately 1.4 ug of RNA in each 15 ul reaction. In the second PCR, the M1S primer added sample barcodes and 2-4 random nucleotides. Over 10 million TCR beta CDR3 reads came from each mother, compared with several million reads from each child. TCR recombination output is similarly shaped by thymic selection in related and unrelated pairs, with a minor effect exerted by inherited differences. Normalized repertoire overlap in related mother-child pairs was always slightly higher than in unrelated mother-child pairs, but the difference was never significant. Persistent microchimeric T cell clones were not detected, at a sensitivity of around 95 clones per million clonotypes. Deep NGS was used in the study to compare the TCR beta repertoires of mothers and children and to look for features that separate related mother-child pairs from unrelated individuals. On average, the children were roughly 10 +/- 4 years old, while the mothers were about 37 +/- 4 years old. After adapters were ligated using NEBNext reagents, the libraries underwent 100+100 nt paired-end sequencing on an Illumina HiSeq 2000. To avoid cross-contamination, the mother libraries and the child libraries were prepared a month apart and sequenced in separate runs. For each donor, between about 500,000 and 2,100,000 distinct TCR beta clonotypes were identified. Naive TCR beta clonotypes were estimated from low-frequency clonotypes matched to each donor's FACS-determined naive share, without sorting.

The receptor comes from a middle-aged woman in good health. The material sequenced was blood. Recombination joined TRBV20-1 with TRBJ1-1; D gene: possibly TRBD1, on 5 matching bases. The bases are TGCAGTGCTCGCCCGGGGGGGGGAACTGAAGCTTTCTTT. It specifies CSARPGGGTEAFF.